The 22 T cell receptor beta chains in this list originate from one sample, sequenced in a study of OX40 agonist ivuxolimab in advanced cancers. Method: immunoSEQ multiplex PCR; TCRdb's copy keeps in-frame clones and lacks some. The data contain tens of thousands of clones, around 86% of them seen just once; the ten biggest clones take up over 2%. This material consisted of CD4+ or CD8+ T cells sorted from blood, taken in a trial of the OX40 agonist ivuxolimab. The receptors originated from an adult with an advanced solid tumor such as melanoma, head and neck, liver or kidney cancer.

The chain carries TRBV7-2 and TRBJ2-5, with no clear D. The CDR3 sequence is 13 residues long. Germline values: CDR1 SGHTA, CDR2 FQGNSA. The CDR3 protein is CAVTSPSQETQYF. The CDR3 coding sequence is TGTGCAGTAACCTCCCCCTCCCAAGAGACCCAGTACTTC.

The rearrangement joins TRBV2 to TRBJ1-1, with 7 bases matching TRBD1. The CDR3 has 12 residues. CDR1 and CDR2 (germline): SNHLY, FYNNEI. The junction had 4 bases not matched to a gene; V was cut back by 8 bases and J by 4 bases. CDR3 sequence reads: CASDRAFTEAFF. The CDR3 region has the DNA TGTGCCAGCGACAGGGCTTTCACTGAAGCTTTCTTT.

This clone was observed once. The V call is TRBV20-1, the J call TRBJ2-7; D is perhaps TRBD1 (6 bases). This CDR3 spans 11 amino acids. Germline lookup yields CDR1 DFQATT and CDR2 SNEGSKA (reference sequence). Trimming left V 5 bases short and J 3 bases short, with 8 bases between. CDR3 sequence reads: CSAPDSYEQYF. The CDR3 DNA follows: TGCAGTGCTCCGGACAGCTACGAGCAGTACTTC.

V and J are TRBV7-9 and TRBJ2-2; D gene unclear. Germline V gene data show CDR1 as SEHNR and CDR2 as FQNEAQ (reference sequence). The V and J ends lost 5 bases and 1 base respectively, with 8 bases between them. The CDR3 has 14 residues. CDR3 region: CASSRALNTGELFF. CDR3 in DNA: TGTGCCAGCAGCCGGGCTCTGAACACCGGGGAGCTGTTTTTT.

This rearrangement joins TRBV6-5 to TRBJ1-1, with D unresolved. The ends were cut back, 0 bases at V and 1 base at J, with 6 bases in the middle. Germline values: CDR1 MNHEY, CDR2 SVGAGI. The CDR3 totals 14 residues. The DNA of the CDR3 is TGTGCCAGCAGTTACTCGATGCGGAACACTGAAGCTTTCTTT. Translated: CASSYSMRNTEAFF.

This clone was seen a single time. The chain joins TRBV7-2 to TRBJ2-7; TRBD1 aligns across 9 bases. Germline V gene lookup returns CDR1 SGHTA and CDR2 FQGNSA. Trimming took 5 bases from V and 4 from J; bases not matched to a gene: 9. This CDR3 region has 15 residues. CDR3 DNA sequence: TGTGCCAGCAGCCCACAAGGGACAGGGCCATACGAGCAGTACGTC. This encodes CASSPQGTGPYEQYV.

This chain uses TRBV25-1 with TRBJ2-2; 9 nucleotides agree with TRBD1. Germline CDR1 and CDR2: MGHDK and SYGVNS. Trimming removed 8 bases from V and 5 bases from J; junction bases left unmatched: 6. This CDR3 spans 14 amino acids. As DNA, the CDR3 is TGTGCCAGCCAGGACAGGGGAAGGACCGGGGAGCTGTTTTTT. It yields the protein CASQDRGRTGELFF.

The rearrangement joins TRBV30 to TRBJ1-2, with 8 bases aligning to TRBD1. V shed 0 bases, J shed 2 bases, and the junction held 14 bases outside the gene matches. In germline, CDR1 is GTSNPN, CDR2 SVGIG (reference sequence). CDR3 length: 18 residues. Written as DNA, the CDR3 is TGTGCCTGGAGTGTTCTAAGGAGACAGGGGAGTCGAAACTATGGCTACACCTTC. Protein product: CAWSVLRRQGSRNYGYTF.

The chain employs TRBV7-9 and TRBJ2-5; D possibly matches TRBD1 or TRBD2 (5 bases each). The CDR3 sequence is 15 residues long. Trimming cost V 6 bases and J 0 bases, with 14 bases left between them. Germline-derived CDR1 and CDR2 are SEHNR and FQNEAQ (reference sequence). In DNA, the CDR3 is TGTGCCAGCAGTAAAGATGGGACCTACCAAGAGACCCAGTACTTC. Its translation: CASSKDGTYQETQYF.

The count of this clone is one. J is TRBJ1-5 and V is TRBV12-5, with no clear D. This CDR3 is built from 16 residues. V shed 1 base and J shed 3 bases, with 13 bases lying between them. Germline V CDR1 and CDR2: LGHNT, FRNRAP. In nucleotides, the CDR3 is TGTGCTAGTGGTTTGGGCCCGACACCCCCCAATCAGCCCCAGCATTTT. Its protein product is CASGLGPTPPNQPQHF.

This clone was seen a few times. The chain links TRBV19 to TRBJ2-1, with 7 bases fitting TRBD1. The CDR3 length is 15 residues. CDR1 is LNHDA and CDR2 is SQIVND in the germline V gene (reference sequence). The junction had 14 bases not matched to a gene; V was cut back by 6 bases and J by 9 bases. CDR3 in amino acids: CASSIDPQGSVEQFF. The DNA of the CDR3 is TGTGCCAGTAGCATTGATCCACAGGGGTCGGTTGAGCAGTTCTTC.

J is TRBJ2-7 and V is TRBV23-1, with D perhaps matching TRBD1 (5 bases). TRBV23-1 is an ORF, and what it does is uncertain. V lost 8 bases, J lost 0 bases, and 17 bases lay in between. The CDR3 is 15 amino acids. The CDR3: CASHKGLPSSYEQYF. DNA for the CDR3: TGCGCCAGCCACAAGGGGCTTCCGAGCTCCTACGAGCAGTACTTC.

V usage is TRBV6-1 and J usage is TRBJ1-2; 7 bases line up with TRBD1. The CDR3 runs to 19 residues. Germline V CDR1 and CDR2: MNHNS, SASEGT. Trimming took 2 bases from V and 5 from J; bases not matched to a gene: 20. In DNA form, the CDR3 reads TGTGCCAGCAGTGAAACCCGAAAATCTGACAGGGAGGTAAGTTATGGCTACACCTTC. Encoded protein: CASSETRKSDREVSYGYTF.

This clone was picked up a small number of times. This chain links TRBV6-1 with TRBJ2-2, with 10 bases that match TRBD2. Per the germline V gene, CDR1 is MNHNS and CDR2 is SASEGT. V trimming: 4 bases; J trimming: 7 bases; junction bases outside the gene matches: 6. The CDR3 is made up of 15 amino acids. As DNA, the CDR3 is TGTGCCAGCAGTGGCCAGCGGGGGGGCGACGGGGAGCTGTTTTTT. Translation gives CASSGQRGGDGELFF.

The genes are TRBV5-1 and TRBJ1-1, with TRBD1 identical over 9 bases. The V gene's germline CDR1 is SGHRS and CDR2 YFSETQ. CDR3 length equals 15 residues. V lost 1 base, J lost 3 bases, and 4 bases stayed unmatched. The DNA for the CDR3 is TGCGCCAGCAGCTTGTGGGGACAGGGAGACACTGAAGCTTTCTTT. Translated: CASSLWGQGDTEAFF.

The table lists this clone with a few counts. The chain links TRBV18 to TRBJ2-4; 8 positions agree with TRBD1. The V segment lost 3 bases and the J segment 6 bases; nucleotides outside the gene matches: 4. From germline, CDR1 is KGHSH and CDR2 LQKENI. The CDR3 has 14 residues. The CDR3 nucleotides are TGTGCCAGCTCACCGCAGGGGGCGGGAAACATTCAGTACTTC. It translates to CASSPQGAGNIQYF. The full variable domain, with the rest looked up from reference TRBV18 and TRBJ2-4, is NAGVMQNPRHLVRRRGQEARLRCSPMKGHSHVYWYRQLPEEGLKFMVYLQKENIIDESGMPKERFSAEFPKEGPSILRIQQVVRGDSAAYFCASSPQGAGNIQYFGAGTRLSVL.

The chain combines TRBV5-1 with TRBJ2-2; D gene unclear. The V and J ends lost 0 bases and 1 base respectively, with 4 bases between them. Germline V gives CDR1 SGHRS, CDR2 YFSETQ. The CDR3 covers 14 residues. The CDR3 nucleotides are TGCGCCAGCAGCTTGGATGGGAACACCGGGGAGCTGTTTTTT. It is translated as CASSLDGNTGELFF.

V is TRBV7-6 and J is TRBJ2-5, with D hard to call. CDR3 length equals 13 residues. Trimming removed 0 bases from V and 5 bases from J, with 7 bases in between. CDR1 is SGHVS, CDR2 FNYEAQ, per germline. CDR3 sequence: CASSLAQPETQYF. The CDR3 DNA is TGTGCCAGCAGCTTAGCACAGCCTGAGACCCAGTACTTC.

The chain is built from TRBV6-6 and TRBJ2-1; 7 positions match TRBD1. Germline V gives CDR1 MNHNY, CDR2 SVGAGI (reference sequence). This CDR3 region has 13 residues. J gave up 9 bases and V 2 bases, and 4 bases lay outside the gene matches. The CDR3 region has the DNA TGTGCCAGCAGTTACGACAGGGTACGTGAGCAGTTCTTC. It encodes CASSYDRVREQFF.

This chain joins TRBV6-5 and TRBJ1-5; 8 nucleotides match TRBD1. CDR1 is MNHEY and CDR2 is SVGAGI in the germline V gene. J lost 7 bases, V lost 5 bases, and 7 bases had no gene match. This CDR3 is built from 14 residues. The CDR3 loop is CASSPQGERQPQHF. The CDR3, as DNA: TGTGCCAGCAGTCCACAGGGGGAAAGGCAGCCCCAGCATTTT.

This rearrangement joins TRBV18 to TRBJ2-2; D not resolved. V shed 2 bases and J shed 3 bases, with 4 bases lying between them. The V gene's germline CDR1 is KGHSH and CDR2 LQKENI. This CDR3 is 13 amino acids long. The CDR3 DNA reads TGTGCCAGCTCACCAGGGGACACCGGGGAGCTGTTTTTT. Its translation is CASSPGDTGELFF.

In nucleotides, the CDR3 is TGTGCCAGCTCACCACAAGCTGGGACGAATTCACCCCTCCACTTT. Its protein is CASSPQAGTNSPLHF. The chain has TRBV18 and TRBJ1-6; maybe TRBD1 (5 bases). Trimming removed 1 base from V and 7 bases from J, with 11 bases in between. There are 15 residues in the CDR3. CDR1 and CDR2 (germline): KGHSH, LQKENI. The full variable domain, rest sourced from reference TRBV18 and TRBJ1-6, is NAGVMQNPRHLVRRRGQEARLRCSPMKGHSHVYWYRQLPEEGLKFMVYLQKENIIDESGMPKERFSAEFPKEGPSILRIQQVVRGDSAAYFCASSPQAGTNSPLHFGNGTRLTVT.